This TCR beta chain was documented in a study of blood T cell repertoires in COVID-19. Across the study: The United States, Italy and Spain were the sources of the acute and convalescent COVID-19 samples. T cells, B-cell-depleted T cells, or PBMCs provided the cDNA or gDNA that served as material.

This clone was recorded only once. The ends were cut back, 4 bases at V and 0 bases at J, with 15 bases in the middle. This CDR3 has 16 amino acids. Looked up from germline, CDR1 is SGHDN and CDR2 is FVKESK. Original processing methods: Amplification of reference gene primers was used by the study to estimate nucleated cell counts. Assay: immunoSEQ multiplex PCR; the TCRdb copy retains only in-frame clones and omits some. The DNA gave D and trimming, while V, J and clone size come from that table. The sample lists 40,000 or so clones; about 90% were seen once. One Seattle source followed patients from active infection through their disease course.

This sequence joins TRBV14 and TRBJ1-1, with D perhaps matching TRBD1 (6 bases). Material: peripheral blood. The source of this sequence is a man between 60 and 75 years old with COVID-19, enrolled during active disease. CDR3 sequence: CASSPKPDRLNTEAFF. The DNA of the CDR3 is TGTGCCAGCAGCCCTAAACCAGACAGGCTGAACACTGAAGCTTTCTTT.